The 26 T cell receptor beta chains listed next were all sequenced from one sample in a study of beta chain features in type 1 diabetes. Study results and limitations: Moderate but significant shortening of TCRB CDR3s was recorded in all four CD4+ subsets from Type 1 diabetes patients.

The authors reverse transcribed all of the isolated RNA, so sequencing captured expressed TCRB transcripts. Clones were sequenced by immunoSEQ multiplex PCR, and TCRdb holds only the in-frame ones, with some missing. The sample lists 300,000 or so clones, around an eighth occurring once. No antigen has been assigned to these receptors. The source material was naive CD4+ T cells from blood. These receptors were taken from a woman under 30 with type 1 diabetes.

The chain recombines TRBV30 with TRBJ2-1; 8 bases are shared with TRBD2. CDR3 size: 15 residues. The junction had 5 bases not matched to a gene; V was cut back by 0 bases and J by 4 bases. Germline CDR1 is GTSNPN and CDR2 is SVGIG (reference sequence). The CDR3 region is CAWSVSSGLYNEQFF. The CDR3 DNA reads as TGTGCCTGGAGTGTGTCTAGCGGGTTATACAATGAGCAGTTCTTC.

This clone has just a few counts. The chain combines TRBV7-9 with TRBJ2-6; TRBD1 matches at 11 bases. The germline V gene encodes CDR1 SEHNR and CDR2 FQNEAQ (reference sequence). The CDR3 length is 17 residues. With V trimmed by 1 base and J by 2 bases, 1 base remained unmatched. As DNA, the CDR3 is TGTGCCAGCAGCTTAGGGGACAGGGGGACTGGGGCCAACGTCCTGACTTTC. It yields the protein CASSLGDRGTGANVLTF.

The table lists this clone with a few counts. The rearrangement joins TRBV7-3 to TRBJ2-1, with D tentatively TRBD2 (6 bases). The V gene lost 3 bases and the J gene lost 3 bases, with 9 bases spanning the gap. There are 14 residues in the CDR3. Per the germline V gene, CDR1 is SGHTA and CDR2 is FQGTGA. The CDR3 sequence is CASSLGLDYNEQFF. CDR3 sequence (DNA): TGTGCCAGCAGCTTGGGACTCGACTACAATGAGCAGTTCTTC.

This clone has more than one count but fewer than ten. The chain couples TRBV19 to TRBJ1-1; the D is unclear. V dropped 4 bases and J dropped 5 bases, with 14 bases sitting between them. The V gene's germline CDR1 is LNHDA and CDR2 SQIVND (reference sequence). The CDR3 extends over 14 amino acids. CDR3 nucleotide sequence: TGTGCCAGTAGTAAGTCCGGGTTGAGGACTGAAGCTTTCTTT. Amino acids: CASSKSGLRTEAFF.

This clone was seen more than once but under ten times. The J gene is TRBJ2-3, the V gene TRBV30; D not resolved. V was shortened by 1 base and J by 3 bases, with 5 bases between the two germline ends. CDR1 and CDR2 from the germline V gene are GTSNPN and SVGIG (reference sequence). This CDR3 has 12 residues. This CDR3 reads CAWSAVTDTQYF. CDR3 in DNA: TGTGCCTGGAGTGCTGTTACAGATACGCAGTATTTT.

This clone was recorded a few times. The chain employs TRBV7-2 and TRBJ2-3; TRBD2 agrees at 10 bases. The CDR3 covers 16 residues. Losses at the gene ends were 5 bases for V and 4 bases for J; bases not matched to a gene: 9. CDR1 and CDR2 (germline): SGHTA, FQGNSA. CDR3 nucleotide sequence: TGTGCCAGCAGCCTAGGAGCGGGAGGGTCAGCAGATACGCAGTATTTT. Protein: CASSLGAGGSADTQYF.

In its sample, this clone was seen a few times. The V gene is TRBV29-1, the J gene TRBJ1-2, with D unclear. Germline assignment: CDR1 SQVTM and CDR2 ANQGSEA. The CDR3 spans 11 residues. Between the trimmed V and J ends, which lost 4 bases and 7 bases, there was a span of 10 bases. CDR3 protein: CSVGEASGYTF. In DNA, the CDR3 is TGCAGCGTTGGGGAGGCCTCTGGCTACACCTTC.

CDR3 in amino acids: CAVSGRVAGANVLTF. CDR3 coding DNA: TGTGCCGTTAGCGGGAGAGTTGCTGGGGCCAACGTCCTGACTTTC. This chain joins TRBV19 and TRBJ2-6; 9 bases are a match to TRBD2. The CDR3 is 15 residues long. CDR1 and CDR2 (germline): LNHDA, SQIVND (reference sequence). V lost 11 bases to trimming and J lost 2 bases; unmatched junction nucleotides: 7.

This clone was detected a few times. The rearrangement links TRBV9 to TRBJ1-2; perhaps TRBD1 as D (6 bases). V lost 4 bases, J lost 5 bases, and 9 bases lay in between. Germline loops: CDR1 SGDLS, CDR2 YYNGEE. The CDR3 is 12 residues long. The DNA of the CDR3 is TGTGCCAGCAGCCTGGGGGCGTATGGCTACACCTTC. Residues: CASSLGAYGYTF.

The chain carries TRBV18 and TRBJ2-5; weak D call: TRBD1 (6 bases). CDR3 length: 14 amino acids. V lost 3 bases and J 4 bases, leaving 12 bases between the germline ends. Germline V gene lookup returns CDR1 KGHSH and CDR2 LQKENI. This CDR3 is CASSPRGRVETQYF. The DNA for the CDR3 is TGTGCCAGCTCACCCAGGGGCAGGGTAGAGACCCAGTACTTC.

The chain links TRBV7-9 to TRBJ2-7; D possibly corresponds to TRBD1 (5 bases). The CDR3 runs to 13 residues. V gave up 3 bases and J gave up 1 base, with 7 bases separating them. Germline CDR1 is SEHNR and CDR2 is FQNEAQ (reference sequence). The CDR3 loop reads CASSFAGSYEQYF. For the CDR3, the DNA is TGTGCCAGCAGCTTCGCAGGGTCCTACGAGCAGTACTTC.

This clone was counted a single time. This chain uses TRBV9 with TRBJ2-7; 8 positions agree with TRBD1. The CDR3 contains 15 residues. CDR1 is SGDLS and CDR2 is YYNGEE in the germline V gene. The trim removed 0 bases at V and 1 base at J, leaving 3 bases unmatched. The CDR3 protein is CASSVGQGQSYEQYF. The CDR3 nucleotides are TGTGCCAGCAGCGTAGGACAGGGGCAATCCTACGAGCAGTACTTC.

The rearrangement links TRBV18 to TRBJ1-1; D uncertain. Germline assignment: CDR1 KGHSH and CDR2 LQKENI. Trimming removed 2 bases from V and 6 bases from J, with 10 bases in between. This CDR3 is built from 13 residues. CDR3 amino acids: CASSPSEGAEAFF. As DNA, the CDR3 is TGTGCCAGCTCACCATCCGAGGGTGCTGAAGCTTTCTTT.

The sample holds a few counts of this clone. The V gene is TRBV18, the J gene TRBJ1-5, with a possible D match to TRBD1 (6 bases). CDR3 size: 14 residues. Germline V lookup: CDR1 KGHSH, CDR2 LQKENI. V was trimmed by 4 bases and J by 4 bases, leaving 11 bases between them. CDR3 coding DNA: TGTGCCAGCTCACTAGGGGGTGGTAATCAGCCCCAGCATTTT. Protein: CASSLGGGNQPQHF. Combining the CDR3 with reference TRBV18 and TRBJ1-5 gives the whole variable domain NAGVMQNPRHLVRRRGQEARLRCSPMKGHSHVYWYRQLPEEGLKFMVYLQKENIIDESGMPKERFSAEFPKEGPSILRIQQVVRGDSAAYFCASSLGGGNQPQHFGDGTRLSIL.

This chain joins TRBV29-1 and TRBJ2-1, with TRBD2 identical over 7 bases. The CDR3 covers 13 residues. Trimming took 6 bases from V and 8 from J; bases not matched to a gene: 10. The germline V gene encodes CDR1 SQVTM and CDR2 ANQGSEA. The CDR3 bases are TGCAGCGTGGGACTACGATTAAGGGATGAGCAGTTCTTC. Protein: CSVGLRLRDEQFF.

This clone was recorded many times. This rearrangement joins TRBV29-1 to TRBJ2-7; perhaps TRBD2 as D (5 bases). The CDR3 sequence is 11 residues long. Germline V gene lookup returns CDR1 SQVTM and CDR2 ANQGSEA. V was cut by 3 bases and J by 6 bases, with 9 bases left in between. The CDR3 region is CSVDGVSEQYF. CDR3 coding DNA: TGCAGCGTTGACGGGGTTTCCGAGCAGTACTTC.

The chain recombines TRBV6-1 with TRBJ1-5, with a weak D call TRBD1 (6 bases). Trimming removed 8 bases from V and 0 bases from J, with 11 bases in between. Germline assignment: CDR1 MNHNS and CDR2 SASEGT. CDR3 length equals 14 residues. The CDR3 DNA reads as TGTGCCAGCCAGAGGGACATTAGCAATCAGCCCCAGCATTTT. This translates into CASQRDISNQPQHF.

This clone was counted only a few times. The chain couples TRBV5-1 to TRBJ2-7, with TRBD1 as a possible D gene (5 bases). In germline, CDR1 is SGHRS, CDR2 YFSETQ. Trimming removed 2 bases at V and 2 bases at J, with 11 bases between. This CDR3 is built from 14 residues. The CDR3 DNA reads TGCGCCAGCAGCTTAGCCCAGGGTACCTACGAGCAGTACTTC. It specifies CASSLAQGTYEQYF.

Only a few counts were recorded for this clone. The CDR3 reads CSVEGGGWREQYF. CDR3 bases: TGCAGCGTTGAAGGGGGAGGCTGGAGGGAGCAGTACTTC. The rearrangement joins TRBV29-1 to TRBJ2-7, with D perhaps matching TRBD2 (6 bases). V was cut by 1 base and J by 7 bases, with 14 bases left in between. CDR1 and CDR2 (germline): SQVTM, ANQGSEA. The CDR3 length is 13 residues.

This clone was detected a few times. The chain links TRBV13 to TRBJ2-1; D gene unclear. Trimming cost V 5 bases and J 2 bases, with 13 bases left between them. Germline V gene sequence: CDR1 PRHDT, CDR2 FYEKMQ (reference sequence). The CDR3 length is 15 residues. The CDR3 DNA reads as TGTGCCAGCAGCACCGCTGGCGGCACCTACAATGAGCAGTTCTTC. This codes for CASSTAGGTYNEQFF.

The chain employs TRBV11-3 and TRBJ1-2; 8 bases are shared with TRBD1. This CDR3 region has 15 residues. Unmatched junction bases numbered 12, after V lost 4 bases and J lost 8 bases. Germline CDR1 is SGHNT and CDR2 is YENEEA. The CDR3 DNA follows: TGTGCCAGCAGCTCGCCCAATGGGGACAGGAGCGGCTACACCTTC. This codes for CASSSPNGDRSGYTF.

The chain links TRBV5-1 to TRBJ2-7; 10 nucleotides agree with TRBD2. This CDR3 is built from 17 residues. Trimming removed 0 bases from V and 2 bases from J; junction bases left unmatched: 8. Germline V gene sequence: CDR1 SGHRS, CDR2 YFSETQ. CDR3 nucleotide sequence: TGCGCCAGCAGCTTGGGACCCCTAGCGGGAGCCACCTACGAGCAGTACGTC. This translates into CASSLGPLAGATYEQYV.

This clone has a handful of counts. The V gene is TRBV7-9, the J gene TRBJ2-5; D gene uncertain. The V gene lost 1 base and the J gene lost 1 base, with 4 bases spanning the gap. The CDR3 runs to 13 residues. Germline V gives CDR1 SEHNR, CDR2 FQNEAQ (reference sequence). The CDR3 DNA is TGTGCCAGCAGCTTAGTGGCCCAAGAGACCCAGTACTTC. Translating it yields CASSLVAQETQYF.

This clone was found a few times. This CDR3 is CASSLSTEAFF. Here the CDR3 DNA reads TGTGCCAGCAGCTTGAGCACTGAAGCTTTCTTT. The rearrangement joins TRBV11-2 to TRBJ1-1; D uncertain. The CDR3 runs to 11 residues. V lost 3 bases to trimming and J lost 4 bases, with 3 bases between them. Germline assignment: CDR1 SGHAT and CDR2 FQNNGV. The variable domain in full, with the rest retrieved from reference TRBV11-2 and TRBJ1-1, is EAGVAQSPRYKIIEKRQSVAFWCNPISGHATLYWYQQILGQGPKLLIQFQNNGVVDDSQLPKDRFSAERLKGVDSTLKIQPAKLEDSAVYLCASSLSTEAFFGQGTRLTVV.

In this sample, this clone turned up a few times. V usage is TRBV2 and J usage is TRBJ1-1, with D perhaps matching TRBD1 (5 bases). Germline loops: CDR1 SNHLY, CDR2 FYNNEI. The CDR3 loop spans 13 amino acids. Trimming stripped 6 bases from V and 5 bases from J, with 13 bases between. Written as DNA, the CDR3 is TGTGCCAGCAGAGGTACCTCAGGGACTGAAGCTTTCTTT. Protein sequence: CASRGTSGTEAFF. Full variable domain (remainder filled in from reference TRBV2 and TRBJ1-1): EPEVTQTPSHQVTQMGQEVILRCVPISNHLYFYWYRQILGQKVEFLVSFYNNEISEKSEIFDDQFSVERPDGSNFTLKIRSTKLEDSAMYFCASRGTSGTEAFFGQGTRLTVV.

This clone was seen only a few times. The chain has TRBV5-1 and TRBJ2-3; maybe TRBD2 (6 bases). This CDR3 region has 14 residues. Germline loops: CDR1 SGHRS, CDR2 YFSETQ. Trimming removed 2 bases at V and 14 bases at J, with 21 bases between. For the CDR3, the DNA is TGCGCCAGCAGCTTTCGGGACGGCGGGGAAGTTCGGTATTTT. As protein: CASSFRDGGEVRYF.